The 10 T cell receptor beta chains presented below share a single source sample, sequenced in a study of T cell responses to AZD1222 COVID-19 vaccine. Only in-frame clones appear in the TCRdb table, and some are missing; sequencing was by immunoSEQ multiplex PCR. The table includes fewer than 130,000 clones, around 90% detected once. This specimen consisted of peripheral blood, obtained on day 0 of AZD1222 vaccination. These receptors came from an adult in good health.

The CDR3 reads CASSEAQTPSGNTIYF. Written as DNA, the CDR3 is TGTGCCAGCAGTGAAGCGCAGACACCCTCTGGAAACACCATATATTTT. The rearrangement links TRBV2 to TRBJ1-3; D uncertain. CDR1 is SNHLY, CDR2 FYNNEI, per germline. The CDR3 has 16 amino acids. Trimming pared 0 bases from V and 0 bases from J, leaving 9 bases between.

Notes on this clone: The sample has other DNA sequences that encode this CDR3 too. The CDR3 sequence: CASSLGTGNQPQHF. CDR3 DNA: TGTGCCAGCAGCTTAGGGACAGGGAACCAGCCCCAGCATTTT. This rearrangement joins TRBV7-9 to TRBJ1-5, with 8 bases fitting TRBD1. CDR3 length: 14 amino acids. Germline CDR1 and CDR2: SEHNR and FQNEAQ (reference sequence). The V segment lost 1 base and the J segment 7 bases; nucleotides outside the gene matches: 3. Together with reference TRBV7-9 and TRBJ1-5, the CDR3 gives the full variable domain: DTGVSQNPRHKITKRGQNVTFRCDPISEHNRLYWYRQTLGQGPEFLTYFQNEAQLEKSRLLSDRFSAERPKGSFSTLEIQRTEQGDSAMYLCASSLGTGNQPQHFGDGTRLSIL.

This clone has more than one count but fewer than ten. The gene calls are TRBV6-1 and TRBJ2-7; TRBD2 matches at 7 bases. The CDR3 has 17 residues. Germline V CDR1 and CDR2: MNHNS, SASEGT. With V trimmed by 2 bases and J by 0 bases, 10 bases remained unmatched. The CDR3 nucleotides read TGTGCCAGCAGTGAAAGTACTTCGCGGGGGATCTCCTACGAGCAGTACTTC. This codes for CASSESTSRGISYEQYF.

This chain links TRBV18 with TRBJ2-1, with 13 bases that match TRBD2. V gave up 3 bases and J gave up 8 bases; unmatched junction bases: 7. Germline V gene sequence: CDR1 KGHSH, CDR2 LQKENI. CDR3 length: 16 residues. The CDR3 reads CASSPPLAGGPYEQFF. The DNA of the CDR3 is TGTGCCAGCTCACCGCCACTAGCGGGGGGGCCATATGAGCAGTTCTTC. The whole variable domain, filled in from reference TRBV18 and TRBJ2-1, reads NAGVMQNPRHLVRRRGQEARLRCSPMKGHSHVYWYRQLPEEGLKFMVYLQKENIIDESGMPKERFSAEFPKEGPSILRIQQVVRGDSAAYFCASSPPLAGGPYEQFFGPGTRLTVL.

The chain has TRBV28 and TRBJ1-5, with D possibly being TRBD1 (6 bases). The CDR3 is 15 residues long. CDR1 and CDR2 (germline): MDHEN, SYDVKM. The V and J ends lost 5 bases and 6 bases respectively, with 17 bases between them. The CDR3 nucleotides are TGTGCCAGCAGTGCTCCGGACAGTCGGGGTCAGCCCCAGCATTTT. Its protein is CASSAPDSRGQPQHF.

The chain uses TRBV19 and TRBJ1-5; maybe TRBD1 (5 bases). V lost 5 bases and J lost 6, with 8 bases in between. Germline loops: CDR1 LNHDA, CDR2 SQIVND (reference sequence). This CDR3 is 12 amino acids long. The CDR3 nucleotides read TGTGCCAGTAGTGAGACAGTTCAGCCCCAGCATTTT. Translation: CASSETVQPQHF.

The CDR3 is CASSYTTGIGEKLFF. The CDR3 region has the DNA TGCGCCAGCAGCTACACGACAGGAATTGGTGAAAAACTGTTTTTT. This chain joins TRBV5-1 and TRBJ1-4; possibly TRBD1 for D (6 bases). V was pared by 3 bases and J by 7 bases, with 16 bases between. Germline V lookup: CDR1 SGHRS, CDR2 YFSETQ. The CDR3 spans 15 residues.

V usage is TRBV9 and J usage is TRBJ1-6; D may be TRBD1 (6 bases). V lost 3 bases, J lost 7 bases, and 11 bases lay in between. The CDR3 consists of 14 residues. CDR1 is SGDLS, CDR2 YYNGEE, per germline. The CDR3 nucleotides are TGTGCCAGCAGCGCGAGACAGGAAAATTCACCCCTCCACTTT. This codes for CASSARQENSPLHF.

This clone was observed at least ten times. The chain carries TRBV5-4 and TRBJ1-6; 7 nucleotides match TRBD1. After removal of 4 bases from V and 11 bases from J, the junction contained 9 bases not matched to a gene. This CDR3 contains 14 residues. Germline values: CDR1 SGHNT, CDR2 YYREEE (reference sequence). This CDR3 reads CASSRQGQSAPLHF. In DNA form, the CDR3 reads TGTGCCAGCAGCCGACAGGGCCAGTCCGCACCCCTCCACTTT.

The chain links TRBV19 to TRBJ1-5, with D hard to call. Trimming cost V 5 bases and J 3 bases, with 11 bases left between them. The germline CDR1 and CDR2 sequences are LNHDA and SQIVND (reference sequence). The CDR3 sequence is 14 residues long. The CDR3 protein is CASSGLGFNQPQHF. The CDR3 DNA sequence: TGTGCCAGTAGTGGCCTGGGATTCAATCAGCCCCAGCATTTT.